This TCR beta chain stems from a study of human T cells and chemical hapten exposure. One entry per CDR3 protein, called by TCRdb with MiXCR from the RACE reads. The data contain some 340,000 distinct CDR3 sequences, approximately 6.3% of them singletons. Trimming stripped 4 bases from V and 1 base from J, with 19 bases between. The CDR3 totals 18 residues. Germline CDR1 MNHEY, CDR2 SVGAGI. This clonotype was seen repeatedly, ten times or more. Regarding time point: patch test 1, 2 weeks after DPC sensitization. Treatment noted: therapeutic diphenylcyclopropenone sensitization with weekly scalp DPC. The chain links TRBV6-5 to TRBJ2-2; perhaps TRBD1 as D (6 bases). The TCR sequence derives from a woman aged 18-35 years with alopecia areata. Some clones in this sample may be carry-over from other donors' samples. The source was whole blood, collected in connection with sensitization to the hapten diphenylcyclopropenone (DPC). The chain's CDR3 is CASSLRNRWTENTGELFF. The CDR3 DNA sequence: TGTGCCAGCAGTTTACGAAACCGATGGACAGAGAACACCGGGGAGCTGTTTTTT.